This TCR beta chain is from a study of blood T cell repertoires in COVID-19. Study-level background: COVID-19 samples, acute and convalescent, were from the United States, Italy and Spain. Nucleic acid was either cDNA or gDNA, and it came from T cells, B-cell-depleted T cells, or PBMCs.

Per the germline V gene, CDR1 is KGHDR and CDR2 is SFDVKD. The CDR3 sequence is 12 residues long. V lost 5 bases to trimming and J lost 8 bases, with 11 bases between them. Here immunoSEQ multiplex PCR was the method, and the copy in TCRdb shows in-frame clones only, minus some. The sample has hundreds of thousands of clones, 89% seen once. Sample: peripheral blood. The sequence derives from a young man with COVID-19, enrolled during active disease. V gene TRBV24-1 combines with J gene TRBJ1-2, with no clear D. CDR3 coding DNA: TGTGCCACCAGTGTCGACACGGGGGGCTACACCTTC. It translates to CATSVDTGGYTF.